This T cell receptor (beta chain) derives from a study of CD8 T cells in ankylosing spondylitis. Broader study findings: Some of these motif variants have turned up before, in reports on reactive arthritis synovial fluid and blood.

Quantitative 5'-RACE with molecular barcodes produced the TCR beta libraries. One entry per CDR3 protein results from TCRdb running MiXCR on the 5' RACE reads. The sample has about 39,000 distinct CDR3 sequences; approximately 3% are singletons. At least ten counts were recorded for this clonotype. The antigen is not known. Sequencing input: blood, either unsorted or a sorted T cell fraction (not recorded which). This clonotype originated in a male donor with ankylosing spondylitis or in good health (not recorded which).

The CDR3 sequence is CASSVFAGAPLETQYF. The CDR3, as DNA: TGTGCCAGCAGCGTATTCGCCGGGGCGCCCTTAGAGACCCAGTACTTC. The V and J genes are TRBV9 and TRBJ2-5; D possibly uses TRBD1 or TRBD2 (5 bases each). V lost 1 base to trimming and J lost 4 bases, with 17 bases between them. In germline, CDR1 is SGDLS, CDR2 YYNGEE. This CDR3 is built from 16 residues.